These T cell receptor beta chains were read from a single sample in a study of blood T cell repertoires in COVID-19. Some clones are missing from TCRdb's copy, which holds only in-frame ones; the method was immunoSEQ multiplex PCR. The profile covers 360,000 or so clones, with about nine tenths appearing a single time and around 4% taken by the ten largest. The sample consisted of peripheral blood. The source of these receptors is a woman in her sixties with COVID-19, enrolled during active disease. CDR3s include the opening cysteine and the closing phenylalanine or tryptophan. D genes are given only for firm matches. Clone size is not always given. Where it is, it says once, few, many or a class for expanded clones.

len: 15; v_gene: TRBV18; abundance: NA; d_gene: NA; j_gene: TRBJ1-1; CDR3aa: CASSPRGGLGTEAFF; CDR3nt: TGTGCCAGCTCACCACGGGGGGGCTTGGGCACTGAAGCTTTCTTT
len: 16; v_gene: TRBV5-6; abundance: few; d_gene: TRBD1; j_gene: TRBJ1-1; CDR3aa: CASSGSGGGVNTEAFF; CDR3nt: TGTGCCAGCAGCGGTTCAGGGGGCGGAGTGAACACTGAAGCTTTCTTT
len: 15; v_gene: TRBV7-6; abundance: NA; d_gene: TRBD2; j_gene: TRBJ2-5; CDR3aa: CASSGGLAGGRTQYF; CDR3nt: TGTGCCAGCAGCGGGGGACTAGCGGGGGGAAGGACCCAGTACTTC
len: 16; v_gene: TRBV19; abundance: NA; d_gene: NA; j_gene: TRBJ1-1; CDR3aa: CASRNPGGSANTEAFF; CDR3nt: TGTGCCAGTAGGAACCCGGGAGGGAGCGCGAACACTGAAGCTTTCTTT
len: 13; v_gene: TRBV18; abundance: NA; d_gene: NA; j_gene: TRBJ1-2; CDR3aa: CASSPGPTGGYTF; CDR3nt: TGTGCCAGCTCACCCGGTCCCACGGGGGGCTACACCTTC
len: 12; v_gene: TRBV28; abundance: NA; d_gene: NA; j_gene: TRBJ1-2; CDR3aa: CASSSFALGYTF; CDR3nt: TGTGCCAGCAGTTCCTTCGCCCTAGGCTACACCTTC
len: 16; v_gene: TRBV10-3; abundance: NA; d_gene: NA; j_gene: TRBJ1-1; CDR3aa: CAISEYGGQLNTEAFF; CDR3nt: TGTGCCATCAGTGAGTATGGTGGACAGCTGAACACTGAAGCTTTCTTT
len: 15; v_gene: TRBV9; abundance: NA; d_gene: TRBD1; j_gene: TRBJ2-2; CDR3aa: CASSPGTGYTGELFF; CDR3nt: TGTGCCAGCAGCCCGGGGACAGGGTACACCGGGGAGCTGTTTTTT
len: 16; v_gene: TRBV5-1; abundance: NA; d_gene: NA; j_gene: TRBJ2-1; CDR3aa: CASSTTGTVTYNEQFF; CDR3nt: TGCGCCAGCAGCACTACCGGGACTGTTACTTACAATGAGCAGTTCTTC
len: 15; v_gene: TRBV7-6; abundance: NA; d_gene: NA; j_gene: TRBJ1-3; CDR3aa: CASSLARTAGNTIYF; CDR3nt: TGTGCCAGCAGCTTAGCGCGCACAGCTGGAAACACCATATATTTT
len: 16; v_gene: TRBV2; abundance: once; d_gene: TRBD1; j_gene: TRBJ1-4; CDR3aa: CASSEAPGQGRQKLFF; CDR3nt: TGTGCCAGCAGTGAAGCCCCGGGACAGGGTAGACAAAAACTGTTTTTT
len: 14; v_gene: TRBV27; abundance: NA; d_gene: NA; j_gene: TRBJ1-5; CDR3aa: CASSQTYSNQPQHF; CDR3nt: TGTGCCAGCAGCCAGACTTATAGCAATCAGCCCCAGCATTTT
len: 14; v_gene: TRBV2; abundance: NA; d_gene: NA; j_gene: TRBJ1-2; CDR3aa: CASSDPASGGGYTF; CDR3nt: TGTGCCAGCAGTGATCCGGCATCCGGAGGGGGCTACACCTTC
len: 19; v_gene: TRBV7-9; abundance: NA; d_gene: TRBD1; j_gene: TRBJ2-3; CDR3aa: CASSLPGQGVHASTDTQYF; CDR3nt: TGTGCCAGCAGTCTTCCGGGACAGGGGGTCCACGCTAGCACAGATACGCAGTATTTT
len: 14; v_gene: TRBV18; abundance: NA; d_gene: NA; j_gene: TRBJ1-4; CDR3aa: CASSPRGVVKEAIF; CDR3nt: TGTGCCAGCTCACCACGAGGTGTAGTTAAAGAGGCGATTTTT
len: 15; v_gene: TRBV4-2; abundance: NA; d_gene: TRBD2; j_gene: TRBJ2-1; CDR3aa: CASSQEGGGASEQFF; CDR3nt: TGTGCCAGCAGCCAAGAGGGCGGGGGGGCCAGTGAGCAGTTCTTC
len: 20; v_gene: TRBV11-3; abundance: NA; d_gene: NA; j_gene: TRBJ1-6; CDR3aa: CASSSDRPKTYSSYNSPLHF; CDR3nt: TGTGCCAGCAGCTCAGACAGGCCGAAGACCTACAGCTCCTATAATTCACCCCTCCACTTT
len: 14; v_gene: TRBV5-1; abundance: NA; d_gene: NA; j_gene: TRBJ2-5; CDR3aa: CASSLGRFQETQYF; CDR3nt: TGCGCCAGCAGCTTGGGGAGGTTCCAAGAGACCCAGTACTTC
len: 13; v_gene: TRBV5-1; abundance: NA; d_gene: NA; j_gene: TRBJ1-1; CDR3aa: CASSPVMNTEAFF; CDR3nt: TGCGCCAGCAGCCCGGTTATGAACACTGAAGCTTTCTTT
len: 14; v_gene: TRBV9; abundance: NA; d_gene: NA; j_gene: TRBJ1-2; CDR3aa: CASRNPTKLRGYTF; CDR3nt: TGTGCCAGCAGGAACCCCACCAAACTGAGGGGCTACACCTTC
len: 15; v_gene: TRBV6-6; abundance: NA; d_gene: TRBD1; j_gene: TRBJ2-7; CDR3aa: CASKSGQGTFYEQYF; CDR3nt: TGTGCCAGCAAATCGGGACAGGGTACTTTCTACGAGCAGTACTTC
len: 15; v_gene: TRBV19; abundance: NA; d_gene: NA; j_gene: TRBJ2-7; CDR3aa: CASSSTGQGSYEQYF; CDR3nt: TGTGCCAGTAGTAGCACAGGGCAGGGATCCTACGAGCAGTACTTC
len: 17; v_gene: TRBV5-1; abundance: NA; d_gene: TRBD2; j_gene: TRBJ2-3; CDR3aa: CASSSASGGANTDTQYF; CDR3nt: TGCGCCAGCAGCTCAGCTAGCGGGGGGGCCAACACAGATACGCAGTATTTT
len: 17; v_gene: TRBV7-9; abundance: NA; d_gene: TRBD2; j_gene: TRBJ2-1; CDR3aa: CASSSNLLAESYNEQFF; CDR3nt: TGTGCCAGCAGCTCGAACCTACTAGCGGAGTCCTACAATGAGCAGTTCTTC
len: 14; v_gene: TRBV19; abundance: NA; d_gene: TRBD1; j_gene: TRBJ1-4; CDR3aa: CASSMDRAREKLFF; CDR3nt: TGTGCCAGTAGTATGGACAGGGCTCGGGAAAAACTGTTTTTT
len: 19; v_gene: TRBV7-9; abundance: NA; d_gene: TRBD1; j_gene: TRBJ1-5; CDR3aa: CASSLVRGQGWTSNQPQHF; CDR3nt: TGTGCCAGCAGCTTAGTTCGGGGACAGGGGTGGACGAGCAATCAGCCCCAGCATTTT
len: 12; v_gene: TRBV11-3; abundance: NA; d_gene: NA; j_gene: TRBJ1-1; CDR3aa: CASSKEGTEAFF; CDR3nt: TGTGCCAGCAGTAAAGAGGGCACTGAAGCTTTCTTT
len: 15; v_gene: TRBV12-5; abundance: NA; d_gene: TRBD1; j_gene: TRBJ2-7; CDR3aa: CASGFGTGGPYEQYF; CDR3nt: TGTGCTAGTGGTTTTGGGACAGGGGGTCCCTACGAGCAGTACTTC
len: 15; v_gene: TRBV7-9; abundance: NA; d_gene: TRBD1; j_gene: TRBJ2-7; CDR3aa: CASSDPGQGHYEQYF; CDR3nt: TGTGCCAGCAGCGACCCGGGACAGGGACACTACGAGCAGTACTTC
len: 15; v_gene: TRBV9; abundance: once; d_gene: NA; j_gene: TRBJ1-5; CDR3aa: CASSVGVGAREPQHF; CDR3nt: TGTGCCAGCAGCGTAGGGGTGGGGGCGCGGGAGCCCCAGCATTTT
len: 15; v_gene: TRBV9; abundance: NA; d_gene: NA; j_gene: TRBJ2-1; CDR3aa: CASSVGGTFPNEQFF; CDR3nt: TGTGCCAGCAGCGTAGGGGGGACATTCCCCAATGAGCAGTTCTTC
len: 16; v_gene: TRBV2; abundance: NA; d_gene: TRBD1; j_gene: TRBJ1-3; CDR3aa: CASSRDRPISGNTIYF; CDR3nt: TGTGCCAGCAGTAGGGACAGACCAATCTCTGGAAACACCATATATTTT
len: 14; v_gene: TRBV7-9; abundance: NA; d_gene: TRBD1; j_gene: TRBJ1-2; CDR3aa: CASSDRGVNYGYTF; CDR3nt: TGTGCCAGCAGTGACAGGGGGGTTAACTATGGCTACACCTTC
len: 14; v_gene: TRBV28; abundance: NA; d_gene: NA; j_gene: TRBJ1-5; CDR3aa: CASSLGGGNQPQHF; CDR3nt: TGTGCCAGCAGCCTGGGGGGGGGCAATCAGCCCCAGCATTTT
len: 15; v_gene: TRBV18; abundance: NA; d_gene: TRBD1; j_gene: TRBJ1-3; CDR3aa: CASTDRGLSGNTIYF; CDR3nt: TGTGCCAGCACGGACAGGGGGCTCTCTGGAAACACCATATATTTT
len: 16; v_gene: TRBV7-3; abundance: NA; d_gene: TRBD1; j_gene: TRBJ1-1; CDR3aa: CASSLTGAGGNTEAFF; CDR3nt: TGTGCCAGCAGCTTAACCGGGGCAGGGGGCAACACTGAAGCTTTCTTT
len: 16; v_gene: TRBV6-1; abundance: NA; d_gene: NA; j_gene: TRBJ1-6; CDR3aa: CASSGPREAYNSPLHF; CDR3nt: TGTGCCAGCAGTGGCCCGAGGGAGGCCTATAATTCACCCCTCCACTTT
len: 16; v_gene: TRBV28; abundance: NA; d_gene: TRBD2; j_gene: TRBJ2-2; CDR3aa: CASSPGTSRNTGELFF; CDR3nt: TGTGCCAGCAGCCCAGGGACTAGCAGGAACACCGGGGAGCTGTTTTTT
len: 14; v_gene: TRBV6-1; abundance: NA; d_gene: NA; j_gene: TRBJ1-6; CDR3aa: CASSETQSYSPLHF; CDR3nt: TGTGCCAGCAGTGAAACCCAGTCCTATTCACCCCTCCACTTT
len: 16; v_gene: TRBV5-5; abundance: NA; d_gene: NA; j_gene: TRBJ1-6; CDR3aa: CASSEHGSRVVSPLHF; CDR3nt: TGTGCCAGCAGCGAACACGGTAGCAGGGTTGTCTCACCCCTCCACTTT
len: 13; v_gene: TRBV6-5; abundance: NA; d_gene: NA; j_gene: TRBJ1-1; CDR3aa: CASGLQLATEAFF; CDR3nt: TGTGCCAGCGGACTACAGCTGGCCACTGAAGCTTTCTTT
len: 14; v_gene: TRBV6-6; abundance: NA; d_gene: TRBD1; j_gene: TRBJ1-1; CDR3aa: CASSYSDRGTEAFF; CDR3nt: TGTGCCAGCAGTTACTCGGACAGGGGGACTGAAGCTTTCTTT
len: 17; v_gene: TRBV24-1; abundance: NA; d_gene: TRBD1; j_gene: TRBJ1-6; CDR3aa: CATSDRKTGGRNSPLHF; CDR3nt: TGTGCCACCAGTGACCGAAAGACAGGGGGCAGAAATTCACCCCTCCACTTT
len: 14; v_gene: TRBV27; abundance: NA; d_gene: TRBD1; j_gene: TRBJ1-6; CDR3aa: CASTPTGENSPLHF; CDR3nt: TGTGCCAGCACCCCGACAGGGGAAAATTCACCCCTCCACTTT
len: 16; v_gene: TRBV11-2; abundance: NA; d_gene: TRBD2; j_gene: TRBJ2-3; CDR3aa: CASSSLAGHSTDTQYF; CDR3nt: TGTGCCAGCAGCTCTCTAGCGGGGCACTCCACAGATACGCAGTATTTT
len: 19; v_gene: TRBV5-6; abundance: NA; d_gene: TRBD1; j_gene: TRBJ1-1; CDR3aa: CASSFMGRRQGFMNTEAFF; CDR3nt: TGTGCCAGCAGCTTCATGGGTCGAAGACAGGGATTCATGAACACTGAAGCTTTCTTT
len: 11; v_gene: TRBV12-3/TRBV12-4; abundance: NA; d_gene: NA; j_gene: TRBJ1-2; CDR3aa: CASSFSYGYTF; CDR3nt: TGTGCCAGCAGTTTTAGCTATGGCTACACCTTC
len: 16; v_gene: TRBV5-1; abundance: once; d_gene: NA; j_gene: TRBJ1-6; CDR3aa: CASSIQQSSYNSPLHF; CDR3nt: TGCGCCAGCAGCATCCAACAGAGCTCCTATAATTCACCCCTCCACTTT
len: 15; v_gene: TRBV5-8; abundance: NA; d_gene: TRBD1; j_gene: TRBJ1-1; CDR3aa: CASSLGQGPNTEAFF; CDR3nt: TGTGCCAGCAGCTTGGGACAGGGGCCGAACACTGAAGCTTTCTTT
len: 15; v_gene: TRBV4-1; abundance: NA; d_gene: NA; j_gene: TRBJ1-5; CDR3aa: CASSQGPPNNQPQHF; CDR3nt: TGCGCCAGCAGCCAGGGGCCGCCGAATAATCAGCCCCAGCATTTT
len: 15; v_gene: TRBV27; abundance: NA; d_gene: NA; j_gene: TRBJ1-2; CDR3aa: CASSFQGGSNYGYTF; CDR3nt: TGTGCCAGCAGTTTCCAGGGAGGGTCAAACTATGGCTACACCTTC
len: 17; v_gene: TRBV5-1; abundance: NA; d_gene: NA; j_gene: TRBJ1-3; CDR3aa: CASTSYPVGLSGNTIYF; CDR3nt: TGCGCCAGCACCTCCTATCCCGTGGGGCTCTCTGGAAACACCATATATTTT
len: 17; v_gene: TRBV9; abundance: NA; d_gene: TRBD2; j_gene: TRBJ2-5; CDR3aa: CASSVGILAGGKETQYF; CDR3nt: TGTGCCAGCAGCGTAGGCATACTAGCGGGGGGGAAAGAGACCCAGTACTTC
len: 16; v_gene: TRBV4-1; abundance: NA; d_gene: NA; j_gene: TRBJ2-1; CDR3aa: CASSQADAREGNEQFF; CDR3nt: TGCGCCAGCAGCCAAGCTGACGCCCGCGAGGGCAATGAGCAGTTCTTC
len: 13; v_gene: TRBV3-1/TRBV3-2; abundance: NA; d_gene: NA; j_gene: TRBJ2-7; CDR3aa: CASSPRESYEQYF; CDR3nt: TGTGCCAGCAGCCCCCGGGAATCCTACGAGCAGTACTTC
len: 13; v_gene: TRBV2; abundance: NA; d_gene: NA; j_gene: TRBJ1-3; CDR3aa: CASRSRSGNTIYF; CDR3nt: TGTGCCAGCAGATCCCGCTCTGGAAACACCATATATTTT
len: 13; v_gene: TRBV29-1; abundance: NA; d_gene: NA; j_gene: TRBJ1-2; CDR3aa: CSVGPQGSYGYTF; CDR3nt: TGCAGCGTCGGTCCTCAGGGAAGCTATGGCTACACCTTC